This T cell receptor (beta chain) was sequenced for a study of human T cells and chemical hapten exposure. TCRdb processed the RACE reads anew with MiXCR; each CDR3 protein has one entry. The table lists about 76,000 distinct CDR3 sequences, 10% to 15% of them singletons. About this clonotype itself: Its antigen is as yet unknown.

Notes on the study in general: Unchanged with DPC sensitization were TCRs above 1 in 1000 frequency.

This sample's time point: patch test 3, about 24 weeks after DPC sensitization. Treatment denoted: therapeutic diphenylcyclopropenone sensitization with weekly scalp DPC. Each donor was an alopecia patient between 18 and 70 years of age who qualified for DPC. The specimen comprised whole blood, sampled in connection with sensitization to the hapten diphenylcyclopropenone (DPC). The TCR sequence derives from a woman aged 50 to 65 with alopecia areata. Some clones in this sample may be carry-over from other donors' samples.

The CDR3 coding sequence is TGTGCCAGCAGCTCTACCAGGGCTGGAGTGGTCACCGGGGAGCTGTTTTTT. Translated, it gives CASSSTRAGVVTGELFF. The V and J genes are TRBV4-2 and TRBJ2-2; possible D gene TRBD1, 5 bases. The V end was cut by 5 bases, the J end by 4 bases, with 20 bases between. The CDR3 consists of 17 residues. The germline CDR1 and CDR2 sequences are LGHNA and YNFKEQ.